One and the same sample provided the 20 T cell receptor beta chains below, sequenced in a study of blood T cell repertoires in COVID-19. TCRdb's copy holds only in-frame clones and misses some; the assay was immunoSEQ multiplex PCR. The sample comprises about 320,000 clones, about 90% of which are singletons, and about 5% rests with the top ten. Material: PBMCs or T cells enriched from blood (not recorded which). All receptors derive from a man aged 25-40 years who had recovered from COVID-19.

V is TRBV19 and J is TRBJ1-5, with TRBD1 as a possible D gene (6 bases). Germline V gives CDR1 LNHDA, CDR2 SQIVND (reference sequence). The CDR3 contains 13 residues. V was clipped by 7 bases and J by 3 bases, with 10 bases between them. CDR3 sequence reads: CASTGAYNQPQHF. For the CDR3, the DNA is TGTGCCAGTACAGGGGCGTACAATCAGCCCCAGCATTTT.

The rearrangement uses TRBV15 and TRBJ1-5; possible D gene TRBD1, 5 bases. This CDR3 region has 16 residues. V dropped 7 bases and J dropped 2 bases, with 18 bases sitting between them. CDR1 and CDR2 from the germline V gene are LNHNV and YYDKDF (reference sequence). This CDR3 reads CATNPAGQRGNQPQHF. For the CDR3, the DNA is TGTGCCACCAACCCGGCGGGGCAAAGGGGCAATCAGCCCCAGCATTTT.

This clone was recorded once. This chain connects TRBV28 to TRBJ1-6; unclear D gene. Trimming cost V 5 bases and J 3 bases, with 17 bases left between them. The CDR3 has 17 amino acids. Germline V lookup: CDR1 MDHEN, CDR2 SYDVKM. CDR3 bases: TGTGCCAGCAGTCCTATAGAGCGGGTAAACTATAATTCACCCCTCCACTTT. It specifies CASSPIERVNYNSPLHF. Variable domain in full (rest from reference TRBV28 and TRBJ1-6): DVKVTQSSRYLVKRTGEKVFLECVQDMDHENMFWYRQDPGLGLRLIYFSYDVKMKEKGDIPEGYSVSREKKERFSLILESASTNQTSMYLCASSPIERVNYNSPLHFGNGTRLTVT.

Concerning this clone itself: In the same sample, other DNA sequences code for this CDR3. The V gene is TRBV20-1, the J gene TRBJ1-2; D remains ambiguous. Germline lookup yields CDR1 DFQATT and CDR2 SNEGSKA (reference sequence). This CDR3 has 10 amino acids. The V and J ends lost 6 bases and 4 bases respectively, with 6 bases between them. The CDR3 region is CSAPSYGYTF. CDR3 bases: TGCAGTGCCCCCTCCTATGGCTACACCTTC.

The chain uses TRBV18 and TRBJ2-7; TRBD2 matches 7 bases. Germline assignment: CDR1 KGHSH and CDR2 LQKENI. The CDR3 extends over 16 amino acids. V shed 6 bases, J shed 0 bases, and the junction held 11 bases outside the gene matches. The CDR3 nucleotides read TGTGCCAGCTCGTCTGTTAGCGGGTACCTCTCCTACGAGCAGTACTTC. Protein: CASSSVSGYLSYEQYF.

This chain links TRBV7-8 with TRBJ1-6; no definite D call. V was clipped by 6 bases and J by 7 bases, with 16 bases between them. CDR1 is SGHVS, CDR2 FQNEAQ, per germline. CDR3 length equals 15 residues. CDR3 sequence: CASRRDASRNSPLHF. The CDR3 DNA reads as TGTGCCAGCAGGAGGGATGCCTCGAGGAATTCACCCCTCCACTTT.

The chain carries TRBV19 and TRBJ1-6; 8 positions match TRBD1. CDR1 LNHDA and CDR2 SQIVND come from the germline V gene (reference sequence). The CDR3 spans 13 residues. V trimming: 7 bases; J trimming: 10 bases; junction bases outside the gene matches: 6. The CDR3 region has the DNA TGTGCCAGTAAGGGCAGGGGGCGATCACCCCTCCACTTT. Translated, it gives CASKGRGRSPLHF.

The chain is built from TRBV5-1 and TRBJ2-1; 8 bases are a match to TRBD2. V lost 4 bases, J lost 1 base, and 4 bases stayed unmatched. Germline V gene data show CDR1 as SGHRS and CDR2 as YFSETQ. The length of the CDR3 is 15 residues. The CDR3 nucleotides read TGCGCCAGCAGCCGTAGCGGGGTATCCTACAATGAGCAGTTCTTC. It codes for CASSRSGVSYNEQFF.

V is TRBV2 and J is TRBJ1-1; D is unresolved. In germline, CDR1 is SNHLY, CDR2 FYNNEI. The length of the CDR3 is 11 residues. V was pared by 3 bases and J by 10 bases, with 9 bases between. The CDR3 spells CASSERVGAFF. CDR3 nucleotides: TGTGCCAGCAGTGAGAGGGTGGGAGCTTTCTTT.

J is TRBJ2-5 and V is TRBV25-1; D might be TRBD2 (6 bases). This CDR3 region has 14 residues. V lost 3 bases to trimming and J lost 5 bases, with 13 bases between them. CDR1 and CDR2 (germline): MGHDK, SYGVNS. The CDR3 DNA follows: TGTGCCAGCAGTGATTTGGGGGGTCGGGAGACCCAGTACTTC. Encoded protein: CASSDLGGRETQYF.

J is TRBJ2-5 and V is TRBV5-4; 10 bases match TRBD2. The CDR3 contains 16 residues. CDR1 and CDR2 from the germline V gene are SGHNT and YYREEE (reference sequence). V shed 1 base, J shed 5 bases, and the junction held 8 bases outside the gene matches. The CDR3 loop reads CASSLRSGGAVETQYF. CDR3 nucleotides: TGTGCCAGCAGCTTGCGAAGCGGGGGGGCGGTGGAGACCCAGTACTTC.

The gene calls are TRBV6-5 and TRBJ1-6; D is unclear. This CDR3 has 14 residues. With 6 bases removed from V and 0 bases from J, the gap between germline ends came to 6 bases. The germline V gene encodes CDR1 MNHEY and CDR2 SVGAGI. Here the CDR3 DNA reads TGTGCCAGCAGCGGTAGCTCCTATAATTCACCCCTCCACTTT. Its translation: CASSGSSYNSPLHF.

This chain connects TRBV2 to TRBJ1-1; 9 bases agree with TRBD1. The V segment lost 11 bases and the J segment 4 bases; nucleotides outside the gene matches: 5. The CDR3 is 12 amino acids. CDR1 is SNHLY and CDR2 is FYNNEI in the germline V gene. The CDR3 is CAGHRGLTEAFF. The CDR3 DNA follows: TGTGCCGGCCACAGGGGGCTCACTGAAGCTTTCTTT.

This chain links TRBV19 with TRBJ1-6, with D tentatively TRBD1 (6 bases). V was clipped by 8 bases and J by 4 bases, with 12 bases between them. This CDR3 is built from 14 residues. Germline V gene sequence: CDR1 LNHDA, CDR2 SQIVND (reference sequence). The CDR3 nucleotides read TGTGCCAGTTCCCGACAGGTTTATAATTCACCCCTCCACTTT. Its translation is CASSRQVYNSPLHF.

This clone was observed a few times. This rearrangement joins TRBV6-4 to TRBJ2-3, with TRBD1 as a possible D gene (6 bases). Germline assignment: CDR1 MRHNA and CDR2 SNTAGT. V was pared by 0 bases and J by 0 bases, with 10 bases between. The CDR3 has 16 amino acids. CDR3 amino acids: CASSDSAGESTDTQYF. The CDR3 nucleotides read TGTGCCAGCAGTGACTCGGCAGGGGAGAGCACAGATACGCAGTATTTT.

J is TRBJ1-6 and V is TRBV30; D is possibly TRBD1 (6 bases). Germline-derived CDR1 and CDR2 are GTSNPN and SVGIG (reference sequence). The V end was cut by 7 bases, the J end by 12 bases, with 19 bases between. This CDR3 is 13 amino acids long. CDR3 DNA sequence: TGTGCCTCCATGGGACAACTGAGGGAACCCCTCCACTTT. Encoded protein: CASMGQLREPLHF.

The chain combines TRBV7-9 with TRBJ2-1; TRBD2 matches at 8 bases. V lost 6 bases and J lost 5; bases outside the gene matches: 6. The germline CDR1 and CDR2 sequences are SEHNR and FQNEAQ (reference sequence). The CDR3 totals 14 residues. CDR3 DNA sequence: TGTGCCAGCAGACCCCGGGGGGGAGACAATGAGCAGTTCTTC. Protein: CASRPRGGDNEQFF.

The CDR3 here is CASSLPGQRRSTIYF. The CDR3 DNA follows: TGTGCCAGCAGCCTTCCGGGACAGCGACGATCGACCATATATTTT. This chain links TRBV7-9 with TRBJ1-3, with 7 bases that match TRBD1. J lost 10 bases, V lost 5 bases, and 14 bases had no gene match. Germline V lookup: CDR1 SEHNR, CDR2 FQNEAQ (reference sequence). The CDR3 is made up of 15 amino acids.

The chain combines TRBV6-4 with TRBJ1-6; 9 bases fit TRBD1. The germline gives CDR1 MRHNA, CDR2 SNTAGT. This CDR3 has 14 residues. V was pared by 7 bases and J by 7 bases, with 5 bases of the junction left unmatched. The CDR3 DNA reads as TGTGCCAGCACCGCCGGGACAGGGAATTCACCCCTCCACTTT. Amino acids: CASTAGTGNSPLHF.

The chain couples TRBV15 to TRBJ2-7, with D possibly matching TRBD2 (7 bases). Per germline, CDR1 LNHNV and CDR2 YYDKDF (reference sequence). This CDR3 comprises 16 residues. V shed 7 bases and J shed 4 bases, with 23 bases lying between them. CDR3 sequence reads: CATTPRPGGLMYEQYF. CDR3 coding DNA: TGTGCCACCACCCCGAGGCCGGGGGGCCTTATGTACGAGCAGTACTTC.